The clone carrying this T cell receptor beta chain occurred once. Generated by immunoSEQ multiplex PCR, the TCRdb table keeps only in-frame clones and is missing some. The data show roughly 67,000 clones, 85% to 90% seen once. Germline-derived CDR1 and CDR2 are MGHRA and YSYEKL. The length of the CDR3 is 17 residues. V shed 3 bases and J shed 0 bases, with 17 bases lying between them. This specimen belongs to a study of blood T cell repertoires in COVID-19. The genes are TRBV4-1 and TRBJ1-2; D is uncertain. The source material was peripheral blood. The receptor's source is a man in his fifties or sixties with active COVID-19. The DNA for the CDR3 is TGCGCCAGCAGCCACTCCCCGGCGGCCGGTCCTAACTATGGCTACACCTTC. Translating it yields CASSHSPAAGPNYGYTF.